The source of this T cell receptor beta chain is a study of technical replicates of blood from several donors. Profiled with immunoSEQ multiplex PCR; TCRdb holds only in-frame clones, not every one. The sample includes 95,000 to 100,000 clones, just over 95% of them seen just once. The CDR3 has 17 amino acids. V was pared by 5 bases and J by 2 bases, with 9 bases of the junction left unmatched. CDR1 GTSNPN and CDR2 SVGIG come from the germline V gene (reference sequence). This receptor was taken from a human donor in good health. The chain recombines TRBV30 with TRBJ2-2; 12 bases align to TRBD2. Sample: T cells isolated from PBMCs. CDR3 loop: CAWDTSGGPSNTGELFF. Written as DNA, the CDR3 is TGTGCCTGGGATACTAGCGGGGGGCCGAGTAACACCGGGGAGCTGTTTTTT.